Each of the 4 T cell receptor beta chains below was sequenced from the same sample in a study of blood T cells in healthy people across ages. Sample-barcoded 5' priming and a J-beta primer mix drove a second PCR of about 6 to 11 cycles. MiXCR was run by TCRdb on the 5' RACE reads, yielding one entry per CDR3 protein. Found here are around 1,100,000 distinct CDR3 sequences, about two fifths of them singletons; the top ten hold around 13%. Sample: blood. These receptors were taken from a man aged 18 to 29 in good health.

This chain connects TRBV9 to TRBJ1-2; D gene ambiguous. Trimming took off 0 bases at V and 5 bases at J, with 17 bases between the two ends. The CDR3 spans 16 residues. Germline CDR1 SGDLS, CDR2 YYNGEE. The CDR3 DNA reads as TGTGCCAGCAGCGTAGGTGCAAAATTGACGGCATATGGCTACACCTTC. This encodes CASSVGAKLTAYGYTF. Supplemented by reference TRBV9 and TRBJ1-2, the full variable domain reads DSGVTQTPKHLITATGQRVTLRCSPRSGDLSVYWYQQSLDQGLQFLIQYYNGEERAKGNILERFSAQQFPDLHSELNLSSLELGDSALYFCASSVGAKLTAYGYTFGSGTRLTVV.

This chain uses TRBV11-2 with TRBJ1-2; D unresolved. Trimming stripped 5 bases from V and 8 bases from J, with 15 bases between. The CDR3 has 13 residues. Per germline, CDR1 SGHAT and CDR2 FQNNGV. The CDR3 bases are TGTGCCAGCAGCGCCCGGGTGGACGGGGGCTACACCTTC. It yields the protein CASSARVDGGYTF.

This rearrangement joins TRBV7-9 to TRBJ1-5, with D possibly being TRBD1 (5 bases). V lost 10 bases, J lost 6 bases, and 19 bases lay in between. The CDR3 contains 14 residues. CDR1 and CDR2 (germline): SEHNR, FQNEAQ (reference sequence). CDR3 region: CATVAGVEGQPQHF. The CDR3 DNA reads as TGTGCCACCGTCGCGGGGGTAGAGGGTCAGCCCCAGCATTTT. The variable domain in full, with the rest retrieved from reference TRBV7-9 and TRBJ1-5, is DTGVSQNPRHKITKRGQNVTFRCDPISEHNRLYWYRQTLGQGPEFLTYFQNEAQLEKSRLLSDRFSAERPKGSFSTLEIQRTEQGDSAMYLCATVAGVEGQPQHFGDGTRLSIL.

The sample holds a few counts of this clonotype. This chain joins TRBV6-6 and TRBJ2-3, with 7 nucleotides matching TRBD1. CDR1 and CDR2 from the germline V gene are MNHNY and SVGAGI (reference sequence). This CDR3 spans 16 amino acids. V lost 6 bases and J lost 2; bases outside the gene matches: 11. In DNA, the CDR3 is TGTGCCAGCAGCATTCGGACAGGAAAAAACACAGATACGCAGTATTTT. Protein: CASSIRTGKNTDTQYF.